A selection of T cell receptor beta chains follows, all from one sample in a study of blood T cells in healthy people across ages. TCRdb analysed the 5' RACE reads with MiXCR anew, one entry per CDR3 protein. The sample comprises about 1.7 million distinct CDR3 sequences, 25% to 30% of which are singletons, and 7.7% rests with the top ten. Material: blood. The receptors were gathered from a woman under 40 in good health. The CDR3 runs from the conserved cysteine through the conserved F or W. A D gene is named only where the DNA matches it firmly. Clone size, where shown, is once, few, many, or a class for clones that have expanded.

size: NA; J: TRBJ2-5; D: NA; V: TRBV2; DNA: TGTGCCAGCAGCCCAGGGCTCGCCCCAACGACAGAGACCCAGTACTTC; CDR3: CASSPGLAPTTETQYF
size: few; J: TRBJ1-1; D: TRBD1; V: TRBV20-1; DNA: TGCAGTGCTTCACAGGGGGCTGTTGAAGCTTTCTTT; CDR3: CSASQGAVEAFF
size: many; J: TRBJ2-7; D: NA; V: TRBV10-3; DNA: TGTGCCATCAGTGAGTCCGCAGGAGGGGAGCAGTACTTC; CDR3: CAISESAGGEQYF
size: many; J: TRBJ1-2; D: TRBD1; V: TRBV7-9; DNA: TGTGCCAGCAGCTCTCCGACAGGGAAGGGAGGAAACTATGGCTACACCTTC; CDR3: CASSSPTGKGGNYGYTF
size: NA; J: TRBJ2-3; D: TRBD2; V: TRBV5-1; DNA: TGCGCCAGCATGCCGAGCGGGAGCATCACAGATACGCAGTATTTT; CDR3: CASMPSGSITDTQYF
size: NA; J: TRBJ2-1; D: NA; V: TRBV6-2/TRBV6-3; DNA: TGTGCCAGCAGTCGGGACACCCACAGTGAGCAGTTCTTC; CDR3: CASSRDTHSEQFF
size: NA; J: TRBJ1-2; D: NA; V: TRBV6-1; DNA: TGTGCCAGCAGTGTCGGTACCTATGGCTACACCTTC; CDR3: CASSVGTYGYTF
size: few; J: TRBJ2-7; D: NA; V: TRBV6-6; DNA: TGTGCCAGCAGTTACGTGACGGGGTCCCACGAGCAGTACTTC; CDR3: CASSYVTGSHEQYF
size: few; J: TRBJ2-7; D: NA; V: TRBV14; DNA: TGTGCCAGCAGCCAGTCATGGTATCGCGAGCAGTACTTC; CDR3: CASSQSWYREQYF
size: NA; J: TRBJ2-7; D: TRBD1; V: TRBV28; DNA: TGTGCCAGCAGCCACCTCCCGGGACAGGGGGACGAGCAGTACTTC; CDR3: CASSHLPGQGDEQYF
size: many; J: TRBJ2-5; D: NA; V: TRBV27; DNA: TGTGCCAGCAGTTTATCGTGGGGGGGCGCAGAGACCCAGTACTTC; CDR3: CASSLSWGGAETQYF
size: NA; J: TRBJ2-3; D: NA; V: TRBV7-9; DNA: TGTGCCAGCAGCAGGGTACTCGACGGCTCTTCAGATACGCAGTATTTT; CDR3: CASSRVLDGSSDTQYF
size: few; J: TRBJ1-1; D: NA; V: TRBV4-1; DNA: TGCGCCAGCAGCCGGACAAGACAGGTGAACACTGAAGCTTTCTTT; CDR3: CASSRTRQVNTEAFF
size: NA; J: TRBJ1-2; D: TRBD1; V: TRBV29-1; DNA: TGCAGCGGTGATGGCAGGGGGGATGGCTACACCTTC; CDR3: CSGDGRGDGYTF
size: NA; J: TRBJ2-3; D: NA; V: TRBV24-1; DNA: TGTGCCATTTGCGTTCGGGACCGCTACACAGATACGCAGTATTTT; CDR3: CAICVRDRYTDTQYF
size: many; J: TRBJ2-5; D: TRBD1; V: TRBV7-9; DNA: TGTGCCAGCGAGAAGGGGGCGCTTGAGACCCAGTACTTC; CDR3: CASEKGALETQYF
size: NA; J: TRBJ1-6; D: NA; V: TRBV28; DNA: TGTGCCAGCAGTTTATTGATAGGAGGGCATTCACCCCTCCACTTT; CDR3: CASSLLIGGHSPLHF
size: NA; J: TRBJ2-7; D: NA; V: TRBV11-2; DNA: TGTGCCTGCAGCTTAGACCGACAGGCCTACGAGCAGTACTTC; CDR3: CACSLDRQAYEQYF
size: NA; J: TRBJ1-6; D: NA; V: TRBV7-9; DNA: TGTGCCAGCAGCTCCCAGGGGCGCGGTTCACCCCTCCACTTT; CDR3: CASSSQGRGSPLHF
size: few; J: TRBJ1-1; D: NA; V: TRBV29-1; DNA: TGCAGCGCCGTCCCCGGGGCGGGGGTAATTGGAGCTTTCTTT; CDR3: CSAVPGAGVIGAFF
size: NA; J: TRBJ1-1; D: NA; V: TRBV30; DNA: TGTGCCTGGAAGGAGAGTATTGGCGTTTGGGACACTGAAGCTTTCTTT; CDR3: CAWKESIGVWDTEAFF
size: NA; J: TRBJ2-3; D: TRBD2; V: TRBV6-6; DNA: TGTGCCAGCAGTTACGGGGTAGCGGGGGGACGCACAGATACGCAGTATTTT; CDR3: CASSYGVAGGRTDTQYF
size: NA; J: TRBJ2-1; D: NA; V: TRBV29-1; DNA: TGCAGCGTCGTCCCCGGGGGTGGGCTTTACAATGAGCAGTTCTTC; CDR3: CSVVPGGGLYNEQFF
size: NA; J: TRBJ2-1; D: NA; V: TRBV5-6; DNA: TGTGCCAGCAGCTTAACCGGGACGGAGGAGTTCTTC; CDR3: CASSLTGTEEFF
size: many; J: TRBJ2-7; D: NA; V: TRBV7-2; DNA: TGTGCCAGCAGCTTACTAACTAGGAAGTACTTC; CDR3: CASSLLTRKYF
size: few; J: TRBJ2-7; D: NA; V: TRBV15; DNA: TGTGCCACCAGCAGAGAACGGAGGAATGAGCAGTACTTC; CDR3: CATSRERRNEQYF
size: NA; J: TRBJ1-5; D: NA; V: TRBV18; DNA: TGTGCCAGCTCACCTGGACAGTTATATAGCAATCAGCCCCAGCATTTT; CDR3: CASSPGQLYSNQPQHF
size: NA; J: TRBJ2-1; D: NA; V: TRBV29-1; DNA: TGCAGCGTTGAAAGCGGTCTCTCCTACAATGAGAAGTTCTTC; CDR3: CSVESGLSYNEKFF
size: few; J: TRBJ1-2; D: TRBD1; V: TRBV7-2; DNA: TGTGCCAGCAGCGTCGAGACAGGGGACTATGGCTACACCTTC; CDR3: CASSVETGDYGYTF
size: NA; J: TRBJ2-5; D: NA; V: TRBV15; DNA: TGTGCCACCAGCACCTGGGACGGAGAAGAGACCCAGTACTTC; CDR3: CATSTWDGEETQYF
size: NA; J: TRBJ1-1; D: TRBD1; V: TRBV6-1; DNA: TGTGCCAGCCAGGGGGGAAAAGGAAGGGGAGGACTGAACACTGAAGCTTTCTTT; CDR3: CASQGGKGRGGLNTEAFF
size: NA; J: TRBJ2-7; D: NA; V: TRBV5-1; DNA: TGCGCCGGCAGCCCGTACGGGTCGGGTAACTCCTACGAGCAGTACTTC; CDR3: CAGSPYGSGNSYEQYF
size: NA; J: TRBJ2-3; D: TRBD2; V: TRBV20-1; DNA: TGCAGTGCCTCTGGACTAGCGGCTAGCACAGATACGCAGTATTTT; CDR3: CSASGLAASTDTQYF
size: NA; J: TRBJ2-7; D: NA; V: TRBV24-1; DNA: TGTGCCACCAGTGAGGGACGGACTTACGAGCAGTACTTC; CDR3: CATSEGRTYEQYF
size: NA; J: TRBJ1-1; D: TRBD1; V: TRBV9; DNA: TGTGCCAGCAGCGCCGGACAGGGCCTAAGGGCTTTCTTT; CDR3: CASSAGQGLRAFF
size: NA; J: TRBJ2-7; D: NA; V: TRBV20-1; DNA: TGCAGTGCCCCAGGAACTAGTAGCTCCTACGAGCAGTACTTC; CDR3: CSAPGTSSSYEQYF